A single T cell receptor beta chain is shown here with its context. Its antigen is currently unknown. V shed 6 bases and J 4 bases; nucleotides not matched to a gene: 7. The CDR3 consists of 15 residues. Per the germline V gene, CDR1 is MNHEY and CDR2 is SVGAGI. Sequencing used immunoSEQ multiplex PCR; TCRdb keeps in-frame clones, though not all of them. The sample gives 90,000 to 95,000 clones, approximately 91% of which show up once; roughly 3.9% is in the top ten. The entry originates in a study of T cells in localized non-small cell lung cancer. Findings and limits, study-wide: Compared with tumor, uninvolved adjacent lung displayed greater T cell clonality, ranking highest overall. For the top 100 tumor clones, a median roughly 56 also appeared in adjacent lung.

Sample: PBMCs, taken before any cancer treatment. The chain employs TRBV6-5 and TRBJ1-2; 11 nucleotides agree with TRBD1. The receptor comes from a woman aged 35 to 70 with stage II squamous cell lung carcinoma. The CDR3: CASRVRDRGTYGYTF. CDR3 bases: TGTGCCAGCAGAGTCCGGGACAGGGGGACCTATGGCTACACCTTC.